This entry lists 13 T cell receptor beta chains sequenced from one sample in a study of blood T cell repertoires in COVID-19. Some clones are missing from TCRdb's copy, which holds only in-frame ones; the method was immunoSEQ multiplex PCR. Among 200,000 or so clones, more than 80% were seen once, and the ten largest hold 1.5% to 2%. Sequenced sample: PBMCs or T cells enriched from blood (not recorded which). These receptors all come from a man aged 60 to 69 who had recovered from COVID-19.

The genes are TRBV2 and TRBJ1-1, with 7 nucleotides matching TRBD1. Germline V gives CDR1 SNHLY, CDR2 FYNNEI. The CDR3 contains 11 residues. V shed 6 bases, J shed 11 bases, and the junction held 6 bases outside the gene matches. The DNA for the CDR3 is TGTGCCAGCAGAACCGACAGGGAGGCTTTCTTT. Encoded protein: CASRTDREAFF.

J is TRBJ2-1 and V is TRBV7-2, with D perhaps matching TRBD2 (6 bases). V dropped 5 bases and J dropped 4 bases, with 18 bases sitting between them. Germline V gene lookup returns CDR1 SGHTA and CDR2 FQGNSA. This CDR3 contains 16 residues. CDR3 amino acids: CASSQGGWLGYNEQFF. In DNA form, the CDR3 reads TGTGCCAGCAGCCAGGGAGGTTGGTTGGGTTACAATGAGCAGTTCTTC.

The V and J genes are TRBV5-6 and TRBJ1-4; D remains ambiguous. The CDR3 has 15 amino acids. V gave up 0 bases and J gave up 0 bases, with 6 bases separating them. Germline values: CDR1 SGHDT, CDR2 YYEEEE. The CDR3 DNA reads TGTGCCAGCAGCTTGGGACTCACAACTAATGAAAAACTGTTTTTT. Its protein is CASSLGLTTNEKLFF.

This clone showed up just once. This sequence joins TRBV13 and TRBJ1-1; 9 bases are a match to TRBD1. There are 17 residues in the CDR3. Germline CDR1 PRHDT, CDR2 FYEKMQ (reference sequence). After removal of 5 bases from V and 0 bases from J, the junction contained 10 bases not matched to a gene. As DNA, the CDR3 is TGTGCCAGCAGCCTAAGGGGCCGGACAGGGGTGAACACTGAAGCTTTCTTT. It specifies CASSLRGRTGVNTEAFF.

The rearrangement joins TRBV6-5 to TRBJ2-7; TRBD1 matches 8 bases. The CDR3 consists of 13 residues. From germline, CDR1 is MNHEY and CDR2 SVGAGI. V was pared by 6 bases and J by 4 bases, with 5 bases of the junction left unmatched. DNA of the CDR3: TGTGCCAGCAGCAGACAGGGGAGTTACGAGCAGTACTTC. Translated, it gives CASSRQGSYEQYF.

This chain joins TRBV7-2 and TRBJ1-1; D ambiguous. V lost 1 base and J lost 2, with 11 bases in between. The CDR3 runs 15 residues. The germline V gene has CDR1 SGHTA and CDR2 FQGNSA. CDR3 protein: CASSLVSSPNTEAFF. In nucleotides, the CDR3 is TGTGCCAGCAGCTTAGTGAGTTCGCCTAACACTGAAGCTTTCTTT.

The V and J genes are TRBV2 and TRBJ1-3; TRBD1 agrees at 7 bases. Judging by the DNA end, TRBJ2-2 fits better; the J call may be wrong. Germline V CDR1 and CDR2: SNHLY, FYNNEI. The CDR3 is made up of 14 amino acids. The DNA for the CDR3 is TGTGCCAGCAGTGATAGGGGGCCGGGCGGGGAGCTGTTTTTT. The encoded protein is CASSDRGPGGELFF.

The CDR3 region has the DNA TGTGCCACCAGTGATTACCTGACAGGCTCGGGGGGGGCCTACAATGAGCAGTTCTTC. Protein: CATSDYLTGSGGAYNEQFF. The chain employs TRBV24-1 and TRBJ2-1, with TRBD2 matching over 8 bases. J lost 2 bases, V lost 2 bases, and 13 bases had no gene match. CDR1 is KGHDR, CDR2 SFDVKD, per germline. There are 19 residues in the CDR3.

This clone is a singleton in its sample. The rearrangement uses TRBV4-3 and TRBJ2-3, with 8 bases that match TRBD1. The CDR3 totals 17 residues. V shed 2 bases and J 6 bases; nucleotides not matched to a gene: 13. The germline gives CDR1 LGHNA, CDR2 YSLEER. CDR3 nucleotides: TGCGCCAGCAGCCAATACCGGGACAGGCTTTACCCTGATACGCAGTATTTT. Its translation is CASSQYRDRLYPDTQYF.

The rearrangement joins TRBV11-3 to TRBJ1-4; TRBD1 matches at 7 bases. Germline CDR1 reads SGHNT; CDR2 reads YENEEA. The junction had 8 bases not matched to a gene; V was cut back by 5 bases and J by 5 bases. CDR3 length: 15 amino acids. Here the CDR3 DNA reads TGTGCCAGCAGCCCCACAGGGGTTCCGAATGAAAAACTGTTTTTT. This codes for CASSPTGVPNEKLFF.

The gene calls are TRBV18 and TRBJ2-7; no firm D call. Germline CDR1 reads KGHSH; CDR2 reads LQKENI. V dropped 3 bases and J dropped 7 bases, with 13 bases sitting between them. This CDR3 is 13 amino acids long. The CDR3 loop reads CASSPPSPREQYF. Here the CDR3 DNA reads TGTGCCAGCTCACCGCCATCCCCTCGGGAGCAGTACTTC.

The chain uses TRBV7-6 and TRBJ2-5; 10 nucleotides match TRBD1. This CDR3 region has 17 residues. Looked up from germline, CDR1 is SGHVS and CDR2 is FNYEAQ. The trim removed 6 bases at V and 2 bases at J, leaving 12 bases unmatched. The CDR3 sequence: CASSSRQGALGQETQYF. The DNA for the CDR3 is TGTGCCAGCAGTTCTAGACAGGGGGCACTGGGACAAGAGACCCAGTACTTC.

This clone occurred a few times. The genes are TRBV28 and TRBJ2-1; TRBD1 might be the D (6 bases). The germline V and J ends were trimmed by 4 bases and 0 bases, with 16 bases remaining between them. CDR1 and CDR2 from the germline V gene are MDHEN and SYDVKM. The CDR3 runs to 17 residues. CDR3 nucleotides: TGTGCCAGCAGTTCCGGACAGCCCACGAGCTCCTACAATGAGCAGTTCTTC. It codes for CASSSGQPTSSYNEQFF.